These 5 T cell receptor beta chains were sequenced from one sample in a study of shared T cell receptors in the human thymus. The data were produced by immunoSEQ multiplex PCR, yet TCRdb's version contains in-frame clones alone and is incomplete. The sample lists 700,000 or so clones, 70% to 90% occurring once. A further study also used this sample, focusing on human thymus T cells.

Input material: thymocytes. The receptor source for this set is a girl less than two years old with a congenital heart defect.

The V and J genes are TRBV5-4 and TRBJ1-1; D ambiguous. CDR3 length equals 13 residues. Germline loops: CDR1 SGHNT, CDR2 YYREEE (reference sequence). With 1 base removed from V and 6 bases from J, the gap between germline ends came to 10 bases. In nucleotides, the CDR3 is TGTGCCAGCAGCTTGAGAGGGAGGGCTGAAGCTTTCTTT. It yields the protein CASSLRGRAEAFF.

For the CDR3, the DNA is TGTGCCAGCAGCTTAGCGCGGGGGTCCCCGGGTACTGAAGCTTTCTTT. Translated, it gives CASSLARGSPGTEAFF. This chain connects TRBV7-9 to TRBJ1-1; D perhaps matches TRBD1 (5 bases). V was trimmed by 0 bases and J by 5 bases, leaving 16 bases between them. Germline V gene lookup returns CDR1 SEHNR and CDR2 FQNEAQ (reference sequence). This CDR3 spans 16 amino acids.

The chain has TRBV5-5 and TRBJ2-2; TRBD1 might be the D (5 bases). Germline V gives CDR1 SGHKS, CDR2 YYEKEE (reference sequence). V was pared by 3 bases and J by 1 base, with 10 bases between. The CDR3 is 15 amino acids. The CDR3 bases are TGTGCCAGCAGCTCCAGGGTTTTGAACACCGGGGAGCTGTTTTTT. Translation gives CASSSRVLNTGELFF.

Comment on this clone: A read error may produce the germline difference seen at one junction end. Other DNA sequences in the sample encode the same CDR3. V gene TRBV19 combines with J gene TRBJ1-6, with 9 positions matching TRBD1. CDR1 and CDR2 from the germline V gene are LNHDA and SQIVND (reference sequence). This CDR3 is 15 amino acids long. CDR3 region: CASKVRDRDNSPLHF. The CDR3 DNA is TGTGCCAGTAAAGTAAGGGACAGGGATAATTCCCCCCTCCACTTT.

The chain carries TRBV11-2 and TRBJ2-1; 11 nucleotides match TRBD2. Germline assignment: CDR1 SGHAT and CDR2 FQNNGV. The CDR3 spans 15 residues. V lost 5 bases and J lost 5; bases outside the gene matches: 5. The CDR3 DNA follows: TGTGCCAGCAGCCCCCCGGGACTAGCGGACAATGAGCAGTTCTTC. The encoded protein is CASSPPGLADNEQFF.